This T cell receptor (beta chain) was recorded in a study of blood T cells in healthy people across ages. General study findings and limits: With donor CMV status unknown, expanded clonotype changes were possibly confounded.

Trimming cost V 3 bases and J 9 bases, with 12 bases left between them. The CDR3 is 13 residues long. Germline CDR1 SGHTA, CDR2 FQGTGA. A second PCR of 7 to 11 cycles used a sample-barcoded 5' primer and a J-beta primer mix. Every single cDNA molecule received a tag from a template-switch adaptor with 12 random nucleotides. TCRdb fed the 5' RACE reads into MiXCR, producing one record per CDR3 protein. Here the sample spans fewer than 2,000,000 distinct CDR3 sequences, roughly 30% being singletons. On this clonotype: Its matching antigen is unknown.

The TCR sequence derives from a woman in her twenties or thirties in good health. The chain uses TRBV7-3 and TRBJ2-1; no clear D. Specimen: blood. CDR3 protein: CASSLNIPGEQFF. CDR3 coding DNA: TGTGCCAGCAGCTTGAACATCCCGGGTGAGCAGTTCTTC.